Listed here are 30 T cell receptor beta chains from one sample, sequenced in a study of cytomegalovirus exposure and HLA in healthy donors (dated by TCRdb to 2017 to 2019). The library relied on the immunoSEQ multiplex PCR assay. The multiplex PCR relied on a mix of 60 forward primers for TCR Vbeta segments and 13 reverse primers for TCR Jbeta segments. This immuneACCESS table, as held by TCRdb, lists in-frame sequences with V and J called but not all clones. Of the missing ones, under half trace to an unresolved V gene in checked studies; the others have no known cause. Present in this sample are about 130,000 clones, roughly 82% of which were seen just once. The ten largest clones take up roughly 12% of the sample. Sequenced input: PBMCs. Receptors originate from a male donor in good health and CMV-seropositive.

The chain employs TRBV7-2 and TRBJ2-7, with D unresolved. CDR1 is SGHTA, CDR2 FQGNSA, per germline. The CDR3 has 14 residues. Between the trimmed V and J ends, which lost 5 bases and 2 bases, there was a span of 13 bases. The CDR3 sequence is CASSPQIQAYEQYF. The CDR3 DNA reads TGTGCCAGCAGCCCACAGATACAAGCCTACGAGCAGTACTTC.

The gene calls are TRBV19 and TRBJ2-3; 7 bases fit TRBD1. Germline-derived CDR1 and CDR2 are LNHDA and SQIVND (reference sequence). This CDR3 has 17 residues. The V gene end was trimmed by 5 bases and the J gene end by 0 bases; junction bases not matched to a gene: 11. DNA of the CDR3: TGTGCCAGTAGTCTCCCCGACAGGGCTGTTAGCACAGATACGCAGTATTTT. Amino acid sequence: CASSLPDRAVSTDTQYF.

In this sample, this clone turned up once. V is TRBV10-3 and J is TRBJ2-1, with a tentative D call TRBD1 (6 bases). The germline V and J ends were trimmed by 0 bases and 7 bases, with 10 bases remaining between them. CDR3 size: 14 residues. The V gene's germline CDR1 is ENHRY and CDR2 SYGVKD. The CDR3 reads CAISESPDSNEQFF. Here the CDR3 DNA reads TGTGCCATCAGTGAGTCACCGGACAGTAATGAGCAGTTCTTC.

The chain employs TRBV13 and TRBJ2-5, with 7 bases fitting TRBD1. This CDR3 is built from 13 residues. Losses at the gene ends were 5 bases for V and 5 bases for J; bases not matched to a gene: 5. Germline V gene data show CDR1 as PRHDT and CDR2 as FYEKMQ (reference sequence). Here the CDR3 reads CASSRDSLETQYF. The CDR3 DNA is TGTGCCAGCAGCCGGGACAGTCTGGAGACCCAGTACTTC.

This chain joins TRBV30 and TRBJ1-1; D might be TRBD1 (5 bases). The CDR3 covers 12 residues. CDR1 and CDR2 (germline): GTSNPN, SVGIG (reference sequence). The germline V and J ends were trimmed by 2 bases and 7 bases, with 11 bases remaining between them. This CDR3 reads CAWSPGQGEAFF. The CDR3 region has the DNA TGTGCCTGGAGTCCCGGACAAGGTGAAGCTTTCTTT.

This rearrangement joins TRBV9 to TRBJ1-5; the D is unclear. With 0 bases removed from V and 3 bases from J, the gap between germline ends came to 7 bases. Germline CDR1 reads SGDLS; CDR2 reads YYNGEE. CDR3 size: 14 residues. The chain's CDR3 is CASSVDGANQPQHF. CDR3 DNA: TGTGCCAGCAGCGTAGACGGAGCCAATCAGCCCCAGCATTTT.

The V call is TRBV18, the J call TRBJ2-7; TRBD2 might be the D (6 bases). CDR3 length: 15 amino acids. Deletions cut 3 bases from V and 0 bases from J, with 12 bases between. Germline V gives CDR1 KGHSH, CDR2 LQKENI. The CDR3 spells CASSPGRGPSYEQYF. For the CDR3, the DNA is TGTGCCAGCTCACCGGGGCGGGGACCCTCCTACGAGCAGTACTTC.

The J gene is TRBJ2-7, the V gene TRBV28; 8 bases line up with TRBD2. The CDR3 length is 14 residues. The V segment lost 7 bases and the J segment 2 bases; nucleotides outside the gene matches: 7. The germline V gene encodes CDR1 MDHEN and CDR2 SYDVKM. This CDR3 reads CASNVAGSTYEQYF. The DNA of the CDR3 is TGTGCCAGCAACGTAGCGGGGAGTACCTACGAGCAGTACTTC. The full variable domain, completed using reference TRBV28 and TRBJ2-7, is DVKVTQSSRYLVKRTGEKVFLECVQDMDHENMFWYRQDPGLGLRLIYFSYDVKMKEKGDIPEGYSVSREKKERFSLILESASTNQTSMYLCASNVAGSTYEQYFGPGTRLTVT.

The chain employs TRBV30 and TRBJ1-6; D is possibly TRBD1 (6 bases). Germline CDR1 reads GTSNPN; CDR2 reads SVGIG (reference sequence). Trimming shortened V by 2 bases and J by 10 bases, and 21 bases separated the two germline ends. CDR3 length equals 16 residues. DNA for the CDR3: TGTGCCTGGAGTTATACAGGGATTGGGAGAAGCTCACCCCTCCACTTT. Translated, it gives CAWSYTGIGRSSPLHF.

CDR3 protein: CAISEIEGDTIYF. The CDR3 nucleotides read TGTGCCATCAGTGAAATAGAGGGAGACACCATATATTTT. V usage is TRBV10-3 and J usage is TRBJ1-3; D unclear. The CDR3 runs 13 residues. Trimming cost V 3 bases and J 8 bases, with 11 bases left between them. Germline CDR1 and CDR2: ENHRY and SYGVKD.

This chain uses TRBV7-2 with TRBJ2-7; perhaps TRBD2 as D (6 bases). The CDR3 runs to 13 residues. Germline lookup yields CDR1 SGHTA and CDR2 FQGNSA. Trimming pared 2 bases from V and 4 bases from J, leaving 9 bases between. The CDR3, as DNA: TGTGCCAGCAGCTTACAGGAGGGGTACGAGCAGTACTTC. Its protein is CASSLQEGYEQYF.

The CDR3 loop reads CASSQPAITSGVSNEQFF. CDR3 nucleotides: TGCGCCAGCAGCCAACCAGCAATCACTAGCGGGGTTAGCAATGAGCAGTTCTTC. V and J are TRBV4-3 and TRBJ2-1; 10 positions agree with TRBD2. CDR3 size: 18 residues. V was clipped by 2 bases and J by 6 bases; unmatched bases: 13. The V gene's germline CDR1 is LGHNA and CDR2 YSLEER.

The gene calls are TRBV7-2 and TRBJ2-7, with D possibly matching TRBD2 (6 bases). V lost 1 base to trimming and J lost 7 bases, with 14 bases between them. CDR3 length: 14 amino acids. Germline-derived CDR1 and CDR2 are SGHTA and FQGNSA. CDR3 sequence reads: CASSLESGRGEQYF. The DNA for the CDR3 is TGTGCCAGCAGCTTAGAGTCGGGACGGGGGGAGCAGTACTTC.

This clone was seen more than once but under ten times. This chain links TRBV5-1 with TRBJ2-3; 9 nucleotides match TRBD1. Germline V gene sequence: CDR1 SGHRS, CDR2 YFSETQ. The CDR3 loop spans 15 amino acids. The junction had 4 bases not matched to a gene; V was cut back by 3 bases and J by 2 bases. CDR3: CASSSGQGYTDTQYF. Here the CDR3 DNA reads TGCGCCAGCAGCTCAGGACAGGGGTACACAGATACGCAGTATTTT.

This clone was seen more than once but under ten times. The V and J genes are TRBV28 and TRBJ2-1, with D perhaps matching TRBD2 (6 bases). Germline values: CDR1 MDHEN, CDR2 SYDVKM. Trimming stripped 3 bases from V and 6 bases from J, with 12 bases between. CDR3 length: 14 amino acids. The CDR3 sequence: CASSFSGTLNEQFF. The CDR3 DNA follows: TGTGCCAGCAGTTTTTCCGGGACTCTCAATGAGCAGTTCTTC.

V and J are TRBV6-1 and TRBJ1-6, with unresolved D. Germline values: CDR1 MNHNS, CDR2 SASEGT. Between the trimmed V and J ends, which lost 2 bases and 7 bases, there was a span of 12 bases. This CDR3 comprises 15 residues. As DNA, the CDR3 is TGTGCCAGCAGTGAACGGGAGCAGATCAATTCACCCCTCCACTTT. It is translated as CASSEREQINSPLHF.

V gene TRBV25-1 combines with J gene TRBJ1-3; D not resolved. V gave up 2 bases and J gave up 0 bases, with 8 bases separating them. This CDR3 is built from 15 residues. CDR1 and CDR2 from the germline V gene are MGHDK and SYGVNS. The CDR3 spells CASSEHHNSGNTIYF. In DNA form, the CDR3 reads TGTGCCAGCAGTGAACATCACAACTCTGGAAACACCATATATTTT.

The rearrangement joins TRBV28 to TRBJ2-5; 7 nucleotides agree with TRBD1. The germline gives CDR1 MDHEN, CDR2 SYDVKM. J was trimmed by 5 bases and V by 3 bases; bases with no gene match: 6. This CDR3 spans 14 amino acids. Here the CDR3 reads CASSFIGGVETQYF. The CDR3 DNA is TGTGCCAGCAGTTTTATAGGGGGCGTCGAGACCCAGTACTTC.

The chain combines TRBV7-9 with TRBJ2-7; weak D call: TRBD2 (6 bases). Germline V gene data show CDR1 as SEHNR and CDR2 as FQNEAQ (reference sequence). The CDR3 has 16 residues. Trimming took 1 base from V and 0 from J, leaving 13 bases between them. The CDR3, as DNA: TGTGCCAGCAGCTTAGGGTGGACTACGACCTCCTACGAGCAGTACTTC. Residues: CASSLGWTTTSYEQYF.

This chain uses TRBV30 with TRBJ2-5; no clear D. The DNA end favors TRBJ2-7, so the J call may be wrong. In germline, CDR1 is GTSNPN, CDR2 SVGIG (reference sequence). The CDR3 has 12 residues. The CDR3 DNA sequence: TGTGCCTGGAGTATATCGTCCTACGAGCAGTACTTC. This codes for CAWSISSYEQYF.

The chain recombines TRBV4-2 with TRBJ2-1, with TRBD1 identical over 9 bases. The germline CDR1 and CDR2 sequences are LGHNA and YNFKEQ. The V segment lost 0 bases and the J segment 6 bases; nucleotides outside the gene matches: 6. This CDR3 has 16 amino acids. In DNA form, the CDR3 reads TGTGCCAGCAGCCAAGATCCGGGACAGGGTGCCAATGAGCAGTTCTTC. Protein sequence: CASSQDPGQGANEQFF.

The genes are TRBV5-6 and TRBJ1-1, with D perhaps TRBD1 (6 bases). Germline CDR1 SGHDT, CDR2 YYEEEE. This CDR3 spans 14 amino acids. The V end lost 5 bases, the J end lost 0 bases, and 11 bases lay between the germline ends. The CDR3 coding sequence is TGTGCCAGCAGATTAGGGACACTGAACACTGAAGCTTTCTTT. Its translation is CASRLGTLNTEAFF.

V gene TRBV20-1 combines with J gene TRBJ2-7; tentative D call: TRBD1 (5 bases). In germline, CDR1 is DFQATT, CDR2 SNEGSKA (reference sequence). The CDR3 runs to 11 residues. Trimming took 5 bases from V and 3 from J, leaving 8 bases between them. DNA for the CDR3: TGCAGTGCTGGGGCGGACTACGAGCAGTACTTC. Residues: CSAGADYEQYF.

The J gene is TRBJ2-3, the V gene TRBV7-9, with D maybe TRBD2 (6 bases). V was clipped by 2 bases and J by 3 bases, with 12 bases between them. Germline V gene data show CDR1 as SEHNR and CDR2 as FQNEAQ (reference sequence). The CDR3 has 15 residues. DNA for the CDR3: TGTGCCAGCAGCTTACCCGGGAGTACTACAGATACGCAGTATTTT. Protein product: CASSLPGSTTDTQYF.

The chain carries TRBV28 and TRBJ2-7; TRBD1 is a possible D gene (6 bases). Per germline, CDR1 MDHEN and CDR2 SYDVKM. The V end was cut by 6 bases, the J end by 2 bases, with 20 bases between. This CDR3 has 16 residues. The CDR3 nucleotides read TGTGCCAGCAGCTTCAACCGAAGGGGGAACCCCTACGAGCAGTACTTC. It translates to CASSFNRRGNPYEQYF.

A single count supports this clone. V is TRBV27 and J is TRBJ2-7; D remains unclear. This CDR3 region has 13 residues. CDR1 is MNHEY and CDR2 is SMNVEV in the germline V gene (reference sequence). V was cut by 5 bases and J by 3 bases, with 11 bases left in between. The CDR3 here is CASSTGNYYEQYF. The CDR3 nucleotides read TGTGCCAGCAGTACCGGCAACTACTACGAGCAGTACTTC.

This chain uses TRBV5-8 with TRBJ1-2, with 7 bases aligning to TRBD1. CDR3 length: 17 residues. Per germline, CDR1 SGHTS and CDR2 YDEGEE. Trimming cost V 1 base and J 7 bases; bases outside gene matches: 16. The CDR3: CASSLPGQPSPEGGYTF. DNA of the CDR3: TGTGCCAGCAGCTTGCCGGGACAGCCGTCCCCCGAGGGTGGCTACACCTTC.

The chain has TRBV27 and TRBJ2-7; the match to TRBD2 covers 8 bases. This CDR3 contains 15 residues. From germline, CDR1 is MNHEY and CDR2 SMNVEV (reference sequence). The junction had 4 bases not matched to a gene; V was cut back by 3 bases and J by 0 bases. The CDR3 DNA reads as TGTGCCAGCAGTTTCGGTAGCGGGAACTCCTACGAGCAGTACTTC. It encodes CASSFGSGNSYEQYF.

This sequence joins TRBV5-6 and TRBJ2-6; D remains unclear. The CDR3 contains 15 residues. Germline loops: CDR1 SGHDT, CDR2 YYEEEE. V gave up 0 bases and J gave up 0 bases, with 4 bases separating them. CDR3 DNA sequence: TGTGCCAGCAGCTTGGTCAACTCTGGGGCCAACGTCCTGACTTTC. Translation gives CASSLVNSGANVLTF.

V is TRBV9 and J is TRBJ1-3, with 7 bases that match TRBD1. J gave up 6 bases and V 4 bases, and 7 bases lay outside the gene matches. CDR1 and CDR2 (germline): SGDLS, YYNGEE. The CDR3 sequence is 14 residues long. The CDR3 spells CASSQTGDENTIYF. For the CDR3, the DNA is TGTGCCAGCAGCCAAACAGGGGATGAAAACACCATATATTTT. The complete variable domain, with remaining parts taken from reference TRBV9 and TRBJ1-3, reads DSGVTQTPKHLITATGQRVTLRCSPRSGDLSVYWYQQSLDQGLQFLIQYYNGEERAKGNILERFSAQQFPDLHSELNLSSLELGDSALYFCASSQTGDENTIYFGEGSWLTVV.